These 9 T cell receptor beta chains share one sample of origin, sequenced in a study of T cells after yellow fever vaccination. TCRdb reprocessed the 5' RACE reads via MiXCR and lists one record per CDR3 protein. Of 150,000 to 200,000 distinct CDR3 sequences listed, 11% are singletons. The sample here was CD8+ T cells sorted from PBMCs, taken 15 days after the yellow fever booster vaccination. The receptors stem from a man younger than 35 who received the YFV17D yellow fever vaccine.

The chain combines TRBV4-3 with TRBJ1-1, with a tentative D call TRBD1 (6 bases). The germline V and J ends were trimmed by 3 bases and 1 base, with 15 bases remaining between them. The length of the CDR3 is 16 residues. Germline assignment: CDR1 LGHNA and CDR2 YSLEER. The CDR3 DNA follows: TGCGCCAGCAGCCAGTCCCCGACAGGCTCGAACACTGAAGCTTTCTTT. Its protein product is CASSQSPTGSNTEAFF.

The chain is built from TRBV6-1 and TRBJ1-5; possible D gene TRBD1, 5 bases. This CDR3 region has 13 residues. The V and J ends lost 4 bases and 9 bases respectively, with 13 bases between them. CDR1 and CDR2 from the germline V gene are MNHNS and SASEGT. The CDR3: CASSALGGWPQHF. The CDR3 DNA follows: TGTGCCAGCAGTGCCTTGGGGGGATGGCCCCAGCATTTT.

The chain is built from TRBV5-1 and TRBJ1-1, with D possibly matching TRBD1 (6 bases). Per the germline V gene, CDR1 is SGHRS and CDR2 is YFSETQ. V was clipped by 5 bases and J by 5 bases, with 16 bases between them. This CDR3 is built from 14 residues. Here the CDR3 reads CASREKGGWTEAFF. Written as DNA, the CDR3 is TGCGCCAGCAGGGAAAAAGGGGGATGGACTGAAGCTTTCTTT.

The chain has TRBV7-8 and TRBJ2-7; 8 nucleotides agree with TRBD1. With V trimmed by 5 bases and J by 2 bases, 11 bases remained unmatched. The CDR3 sequence is 16 residues long. The germline V gene has CDR1 SGHVS and CDR2 FQNEAQ. This CDR3 is CASSPGPGQAPYEQYF. CDR3 sequence (DNA): TGTGCCAGCAGCCCCGGCCCGGGACAGGCTCCCTACGAGCAGTACTTC.

In this sample, this clonotype turned up a few times. The J gene is TRBJ2-2, the V gene TRBV7-9; 7 nucleotides match TRBD1. The germline CDR1 and CDR2 sequences are SEHNR and FQNEAQ (reference sequence). This CDR3 has 17 amino acids. Unmatched junction bases numbered 6, after V lost 0 bases and J lost 2 bases. CDR3 in DNA: TGTGCCAGCAGCTTAGCCCGGACAGGAACTAACACCGGGGAGCTGTTTTTT. The encoded protein is CASSLARTGTNTGELFF.

This clonotype showed up just a few times. The J gene is TRBJ2-6, the V gene TRBV6-1; D is perhaps TRBD1 or TRBD2 (5 bases each). The germline V and J ends were trimmed by 6 bases and 2 bases, with 8 bases remaining between them. This CDR3 has 14 residues. Germline CDR1 and CDR2: MNHNS and SASEGT. The CDR3 DNA sequence: TGTGCCAGCAGCAGGGAGCCTGGGGCCAACGTCCTGACTTTC. The encoded protein is CASSREPGANVLTF.

This clonotype was recorded a few times. The V gene is TRBV7-9, the J gene TRBJ1-5; 7 bases align to TRBD1. This CDR3 is 16 amino acids long. CDR1 is SEHNR and CDR2 is FQNEAQ in the germline V gene (reference sequence). J was trimmed by 7 bases and V by 1 base; bases with no gene match: 10. In nucleotides, the CDR3 is TGTGCCAGCAGCTTAGGCGCGACAGGGCCACGGCAGCCCCAGCATTTT. Its protein product is CASSLGATGPRQPQHF.

In its sample, this clonotype was seen many times. The chain recombines TRBV27 with TRBJ1-1, with D possibly TRBD1 on 5 matching bases. Per germline, CDR1 MNHEY and CDR2 SMNVEV (reference sequence). This CDR3 region has 14 residues. Trimming cost V 6 bases and J 4 bases, with 15 bases left between them. The CDR3 sequence: CASSLRGVGTEAFF. CDR3 DNA sequence: TGTGCCAGCAGCCTCCGGGGGGTGGGCACTGAAGCTTTCTTT.

The V and J genes are TRBV5-1 and TRBJ2-1, with D hard to call. V was shortened by 4 bases and J by 8 bases, with 13 bases between the two germline ends. Germline loops: CDR1 SGHRS, CDR2 YFSETQ. The CDR3 runs 13 residues. CDR3 sequence (DNA): TGCGCCAGCAGCGGCGAAATTGCCGATGAGCAGTTCTTC. Protein product: CASSGEIADEQFF.